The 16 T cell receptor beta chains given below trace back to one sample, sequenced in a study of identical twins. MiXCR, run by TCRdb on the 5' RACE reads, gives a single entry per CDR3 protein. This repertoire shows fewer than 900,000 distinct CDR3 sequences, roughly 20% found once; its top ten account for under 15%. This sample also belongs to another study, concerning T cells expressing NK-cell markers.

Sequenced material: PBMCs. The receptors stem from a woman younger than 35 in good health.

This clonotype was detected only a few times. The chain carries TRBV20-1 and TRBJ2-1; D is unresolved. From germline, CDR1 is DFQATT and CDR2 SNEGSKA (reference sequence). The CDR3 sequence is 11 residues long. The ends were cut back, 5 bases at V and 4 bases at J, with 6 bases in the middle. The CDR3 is CSALGYNEQFF. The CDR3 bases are TGCAGTGCTCTGGGTTACAATGAGCAGTTCTTC.

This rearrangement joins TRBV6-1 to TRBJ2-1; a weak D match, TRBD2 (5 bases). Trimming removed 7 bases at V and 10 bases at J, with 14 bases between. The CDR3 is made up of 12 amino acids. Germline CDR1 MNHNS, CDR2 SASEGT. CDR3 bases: TGTGCCAGCACCCCGGCCTCGGGGGAGCAGTTCTTC. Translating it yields CASTPASGEQFF.

The CDR3 spells CASSWGLAGGHNEQFF. CDR3 bases: TGCGCCAGCAGCTGGGGGCTAGCGGGAGGGCACAATGAGCAGTTCTTC. V usage is TRBV5-1 and J usage is TRBJ2-1; 12 bases are a match to TRBD2. The CDR3 sequence is 16 residues long. Germline loops: CDR1 SGHRS, CDR2 YFSETQ. V dropped 3 bases and J dropped 5; count of bases not matched to a gene: 6.

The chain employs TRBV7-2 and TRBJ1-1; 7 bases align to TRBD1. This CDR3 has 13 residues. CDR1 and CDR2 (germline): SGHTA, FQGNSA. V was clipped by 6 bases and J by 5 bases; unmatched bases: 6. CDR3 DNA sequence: TGTGCCAGCAGTATAGGGGGCAGGACTGAAGCTTTCTTT. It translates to CASSIGGRTEAFF.

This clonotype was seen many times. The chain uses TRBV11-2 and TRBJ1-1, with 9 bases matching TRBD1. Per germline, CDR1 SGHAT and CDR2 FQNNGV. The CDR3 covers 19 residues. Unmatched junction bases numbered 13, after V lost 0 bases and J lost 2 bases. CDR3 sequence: CASSLEDLGQGTRNTEAFF. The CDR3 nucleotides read TGTGCCAGCAGCTTAGAGGATTTGGGACAGGGAACGCGAAACACTGAAGCTTTCTTT.

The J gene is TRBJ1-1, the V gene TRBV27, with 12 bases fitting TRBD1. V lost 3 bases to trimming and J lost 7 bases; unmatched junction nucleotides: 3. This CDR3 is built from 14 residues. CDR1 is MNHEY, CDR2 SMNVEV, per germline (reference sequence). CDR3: CASSLGQGALEAFF. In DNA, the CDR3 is TGTGCCAGCAGTTTGGGACAGGGGGCTCTTGAAGCTTTCTTT.

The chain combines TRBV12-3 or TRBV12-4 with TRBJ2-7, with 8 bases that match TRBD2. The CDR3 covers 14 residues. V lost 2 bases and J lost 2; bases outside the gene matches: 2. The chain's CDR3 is CASSLTGGPYEQYF. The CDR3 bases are TGTGCCAGCAGTTTAACGGGGGGGCCCTACGAGCAGTACTTC.

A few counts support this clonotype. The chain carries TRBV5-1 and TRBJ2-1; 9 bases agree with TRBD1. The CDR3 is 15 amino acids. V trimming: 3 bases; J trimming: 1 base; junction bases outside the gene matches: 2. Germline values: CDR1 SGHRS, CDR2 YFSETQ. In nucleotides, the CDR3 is TGCGCCAGCAGCTGGGACAGGGCATCCTACAATGAGCAGTTCTTC. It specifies CASSWDRASYNEQFF.

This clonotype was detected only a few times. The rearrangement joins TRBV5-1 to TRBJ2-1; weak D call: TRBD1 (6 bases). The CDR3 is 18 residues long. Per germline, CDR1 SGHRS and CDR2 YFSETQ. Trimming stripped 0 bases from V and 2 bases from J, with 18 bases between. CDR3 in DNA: TGCGCCAGCAGCTTGGGGGAGTGGGGGCCGGCCCCCTACAATGAGCAGTTCTTC. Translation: CASSLGEWGPAPYNEQFF. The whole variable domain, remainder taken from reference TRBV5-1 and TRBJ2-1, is KAGVTQTPRYLIKTRGQQVTLSCSPISGHRSVSWYQQTPGQGLQFLFEYFSETQRNKGNFPGRFSGRQFSNSRSEMNVSTLELGDSALYLCASSLGEWGPAPYNEQFFGPGTRLTVL.

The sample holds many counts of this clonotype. This CDR3 is CASSAGGGLSEKLFF. The CDR3 bases are TGCGCCAGCAGCGCTGGGGGAGGCCTCAGTGAAAAACTGTTTTTT. This chain joins TRBV5-1 and TRBJ1-4; D possibly corresponds to TRBD1 (5 bases). The CDR3 loop spans 15 amino acids. The germline CDR1 and CDR2 sequences are SGHRS and YFSETQ. Trimming left V 4 bases short and J 7 bases short, with 17 bases between.

CDR3 sequence: CASSFPESGTDTQYF. CDR3 nucleotide sequence: TGTGCCAGCAGCTTTCCGGAGTCTGGGACAGATACGCAGTATTTT. This chain uses TRBV7-9 with TRBJ2-3; unclear D gene. Trimming removed 3 bases at V and 3 bases at J, with 13 bases between. Germline loops: CDR1 SEHNR, CDR2 FQNEAQ (reference sequence). This CDR3 has 15 amino acids.

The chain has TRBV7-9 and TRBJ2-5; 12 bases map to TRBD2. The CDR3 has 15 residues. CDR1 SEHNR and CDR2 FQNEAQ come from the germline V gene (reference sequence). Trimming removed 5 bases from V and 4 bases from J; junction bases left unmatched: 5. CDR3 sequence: CASSPLAGGPETQYF. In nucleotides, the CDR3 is TGTGCCAGCAGCCCGCTAGCGGGGGGGCCAGAGACCCAGTACTTC.

The CDR3 DNA follows: TGCGCCAGCAGCTCGAAGGCGTCGGGGACCCAGTACTTC. This gives the protein CASSSKASGTQYF. The V gene is TRBV5-1, the J gene TRBJ2-5, with D hard to call. This CDR3 contains 13 residues. Trimming took 3 bases from V and 7 from J, leaving 13 bases between them. Germline V gene lookup returns CDR1 SGHRS and CDR2 YFSETQ.

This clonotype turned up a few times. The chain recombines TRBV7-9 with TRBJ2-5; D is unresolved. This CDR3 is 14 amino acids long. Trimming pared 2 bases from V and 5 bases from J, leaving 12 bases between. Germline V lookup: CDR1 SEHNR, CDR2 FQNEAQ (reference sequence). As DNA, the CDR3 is TGTGCCAGCAGCTTACGAGAACACCTCGAGACCCAGTACTTC. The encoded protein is CASSLREHLETQYF.

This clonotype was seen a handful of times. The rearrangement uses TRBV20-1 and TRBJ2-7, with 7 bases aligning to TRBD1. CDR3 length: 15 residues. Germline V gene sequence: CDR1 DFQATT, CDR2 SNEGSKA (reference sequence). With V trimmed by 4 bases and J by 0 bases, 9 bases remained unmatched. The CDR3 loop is CSATEWTGASYEQYF. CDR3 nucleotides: TGCAGTGCTACTGAGTGGACAGGAGCCTCCTACGAGCAGTACTTC.

CDR3 amino acids: CSVEVPDQPQHF. The CDR3, as DNA: TGCAGCGTTGAAGTCCCGGATCAGCCCCAGCATTTT. This chain links TRBV29-1 with TRBJ1-5; D remains ambiguous. CDR3 size: 12 residues. Germline values: CDR1 SQVTM, CDR2 ANQGSEA. Trimming removed 1 base at V and 5 bases at J, with 6 bases between.